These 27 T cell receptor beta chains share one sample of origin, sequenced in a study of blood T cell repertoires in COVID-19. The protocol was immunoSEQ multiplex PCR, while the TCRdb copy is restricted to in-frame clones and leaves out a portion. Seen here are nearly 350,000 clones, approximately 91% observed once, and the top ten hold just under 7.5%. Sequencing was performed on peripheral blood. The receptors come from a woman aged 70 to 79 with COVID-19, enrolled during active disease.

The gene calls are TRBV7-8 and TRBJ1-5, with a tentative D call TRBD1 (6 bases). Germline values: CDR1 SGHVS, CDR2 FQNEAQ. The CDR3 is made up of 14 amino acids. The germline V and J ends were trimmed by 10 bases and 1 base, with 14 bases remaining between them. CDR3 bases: TGTGCCACCACAGGGACGACCAGCAATCAGCCCCAGCATTTT. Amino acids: CATTGTTSNQPQHF.

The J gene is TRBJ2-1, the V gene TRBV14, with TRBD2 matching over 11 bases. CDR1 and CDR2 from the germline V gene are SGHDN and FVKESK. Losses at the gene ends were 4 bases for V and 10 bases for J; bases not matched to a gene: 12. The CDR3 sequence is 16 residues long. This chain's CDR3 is CASSPLLAGVGNEQFF. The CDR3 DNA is TGTGCCAGCAGCCCTCTACTAGCGGGGGTCGGTAACGAGCAGTTCTTC.

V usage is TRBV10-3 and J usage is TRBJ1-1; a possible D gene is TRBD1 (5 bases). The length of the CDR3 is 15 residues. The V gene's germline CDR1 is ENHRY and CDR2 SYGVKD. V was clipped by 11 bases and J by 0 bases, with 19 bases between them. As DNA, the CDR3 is TGTGCCGCTCACACCGACAGCATCTTGAACACTGAAGCTTTCTTT. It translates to CAAHTDSILNTEAFF.

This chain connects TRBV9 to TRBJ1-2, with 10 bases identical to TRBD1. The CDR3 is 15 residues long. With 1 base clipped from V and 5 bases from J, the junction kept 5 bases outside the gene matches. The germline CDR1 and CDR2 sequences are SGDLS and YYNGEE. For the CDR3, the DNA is TGTGCCAGCAGCGTACAGACAGGGGGCTCATATGGCTACACCTTC. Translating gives CASSVQTGGSYGYTF.

CDR3 DNA sequence: TGTGCCACCAGTGGACCAGGGCCCACTGAAGCTTTCTTT. It translates to CATSGPGPTEAFF. J is TRBJ1-1 and V is TRBV24-1, with D perhaps TRBD1 (5 bases). Germline CDR1 reads KGHDR; CDR2 reads SFDVKD. The germline V and J ends were trimmed by 5 bases and 4 bases, with 10 bases remaining between them. This CDR3 has 13 residues.

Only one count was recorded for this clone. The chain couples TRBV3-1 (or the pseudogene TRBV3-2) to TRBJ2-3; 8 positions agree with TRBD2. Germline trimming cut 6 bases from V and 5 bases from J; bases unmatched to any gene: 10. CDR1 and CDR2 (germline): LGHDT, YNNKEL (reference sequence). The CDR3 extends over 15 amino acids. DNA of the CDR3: TGTGCCAGCAGTCCCGGGACTAGTGGGGTAGATACGCAGTATTTT. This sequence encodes CASSPGTSGVDTQYF.

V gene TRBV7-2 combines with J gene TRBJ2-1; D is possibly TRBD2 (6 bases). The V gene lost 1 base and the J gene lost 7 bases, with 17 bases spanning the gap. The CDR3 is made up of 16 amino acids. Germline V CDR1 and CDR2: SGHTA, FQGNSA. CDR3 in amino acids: CASSLGSSGLDNEQFF. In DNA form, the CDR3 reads TGTGCCAGCAGCTTAGGCTCGTCGGGACTTGATAATGAGCAGTTCTTC.

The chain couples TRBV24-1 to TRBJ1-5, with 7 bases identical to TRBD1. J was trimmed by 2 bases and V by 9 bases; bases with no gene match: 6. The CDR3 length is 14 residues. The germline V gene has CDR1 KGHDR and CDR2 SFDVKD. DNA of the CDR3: TGTGCCACCCAAACCGGGACAGGCAATCAGCCCCAGCATTTT. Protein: CATQTGTGNQPQHF.

The CDR3 region is CASRETYRDKLTGLFF. CDR3 bases: TGTGCCAGTAGGGAAACTTACCGGGACAAGCTCACCGGGCTGTTTTTT. This chain uses TRBV19 with TRBJ1-4, with D tentatively TRBD1 (6 bases). The CDR3 sequence is 16 residues long. Germline lookup yields CDR1 LNHDA and CDR2 SQIVND (reference sequence). Trimming took off 6 bases at V and 14 bases at J, with 28 bases between the two ends.

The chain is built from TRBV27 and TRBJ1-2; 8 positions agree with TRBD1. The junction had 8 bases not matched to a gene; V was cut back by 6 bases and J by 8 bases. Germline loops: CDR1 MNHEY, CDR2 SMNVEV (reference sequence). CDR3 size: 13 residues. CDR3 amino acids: CASSDGQGYGYTF. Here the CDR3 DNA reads TGTGCCAGCAGCGACGGACAGGGTTACGGCTACACCTTC.

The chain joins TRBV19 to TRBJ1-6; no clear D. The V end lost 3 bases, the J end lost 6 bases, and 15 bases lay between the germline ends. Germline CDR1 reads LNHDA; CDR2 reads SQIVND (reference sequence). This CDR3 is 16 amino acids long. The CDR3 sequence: CASSILSGKSNSPLHF. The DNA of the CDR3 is TGTGCCAGTAGTATTTTATCGGGAAAGTCTAATTCACCCCTCCACTTT.

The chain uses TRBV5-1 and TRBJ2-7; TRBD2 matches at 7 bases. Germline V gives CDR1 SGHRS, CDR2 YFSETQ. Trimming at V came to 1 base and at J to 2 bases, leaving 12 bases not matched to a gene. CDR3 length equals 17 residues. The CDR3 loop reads CASSLSPPGGHAYEQYF. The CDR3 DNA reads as TGCGCCAGCAGCTTGTCCCCCCCGGGGGGTCATGCCTACGAGCAGTACTTC.

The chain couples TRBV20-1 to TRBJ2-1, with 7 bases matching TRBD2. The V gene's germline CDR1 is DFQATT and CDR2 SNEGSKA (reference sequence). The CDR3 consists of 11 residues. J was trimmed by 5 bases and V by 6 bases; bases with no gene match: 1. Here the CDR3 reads CSAGTNNEQFF. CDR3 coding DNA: TGCAGTGCCGGGACTAACAATGAGCAGTTCTTC.

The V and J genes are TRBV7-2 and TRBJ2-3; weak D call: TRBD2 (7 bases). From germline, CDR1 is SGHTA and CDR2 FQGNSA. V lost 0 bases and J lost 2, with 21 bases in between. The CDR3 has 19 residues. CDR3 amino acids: CASSLALIGGGVTTDTQYF. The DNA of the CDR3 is TGTGCCAGCAGCTTAGCGCTAATTGGCGGGGGCGTTACCACAGATACGCAGTATTTT.

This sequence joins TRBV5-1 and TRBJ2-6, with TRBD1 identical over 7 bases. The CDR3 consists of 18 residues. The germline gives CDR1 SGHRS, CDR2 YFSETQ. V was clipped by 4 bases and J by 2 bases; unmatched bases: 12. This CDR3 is CASSRGDTQGAGANVLTF. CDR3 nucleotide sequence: TGCGCCAGCAGCCGTGGGGACACTCAGGGGGCTGGGGCCAACGTCCTGACTTTC.

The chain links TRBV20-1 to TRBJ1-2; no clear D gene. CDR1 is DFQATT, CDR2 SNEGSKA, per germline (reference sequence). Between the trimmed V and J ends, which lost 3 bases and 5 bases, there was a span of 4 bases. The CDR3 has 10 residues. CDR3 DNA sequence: TGCAGTGCTAGCGGGTATGGCTACACCTTC. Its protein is CSASGYGYTF.

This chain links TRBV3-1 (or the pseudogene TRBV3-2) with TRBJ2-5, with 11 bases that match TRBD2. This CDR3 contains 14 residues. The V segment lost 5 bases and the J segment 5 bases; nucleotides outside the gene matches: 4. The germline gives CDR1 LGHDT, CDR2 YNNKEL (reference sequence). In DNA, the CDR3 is TGTGCCAGCAGCTCTAGCGGGGGGCTGGAGACCCAGTACTTC. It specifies CASSSSGGLETQYF.

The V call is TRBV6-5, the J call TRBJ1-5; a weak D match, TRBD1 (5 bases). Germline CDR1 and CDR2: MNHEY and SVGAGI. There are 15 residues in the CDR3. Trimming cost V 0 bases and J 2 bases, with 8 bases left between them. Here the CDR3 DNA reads TGTGCCAGCAGTTACTCAGGAGGGGGCAATCAGCCCCAGCATTTT. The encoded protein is CASSYSGGGNQPQHF.

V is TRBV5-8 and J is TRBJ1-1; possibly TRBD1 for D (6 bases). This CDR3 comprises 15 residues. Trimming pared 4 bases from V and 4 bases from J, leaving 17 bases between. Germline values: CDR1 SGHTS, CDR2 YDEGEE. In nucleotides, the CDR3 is TGTGCCAGCAGCCTAGAAGGGGGTATCTTCACTGAAGCTTTCTTT. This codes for CASSLEGGIFTEAFF.

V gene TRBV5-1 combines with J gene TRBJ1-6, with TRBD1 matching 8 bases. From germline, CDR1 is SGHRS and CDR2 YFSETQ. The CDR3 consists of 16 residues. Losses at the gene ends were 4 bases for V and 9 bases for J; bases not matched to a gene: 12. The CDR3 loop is CASSVGTDRGTSPLHF. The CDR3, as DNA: TGCGCCAGCAGCGTAGGGACCGACAGGGGCACTTCACCCCTCCACTTT.

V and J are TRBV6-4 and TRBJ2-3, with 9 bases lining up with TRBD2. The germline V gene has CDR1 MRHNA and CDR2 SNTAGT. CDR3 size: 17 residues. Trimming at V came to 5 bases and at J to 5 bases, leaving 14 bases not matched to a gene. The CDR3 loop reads CASSPGGRGGAVDTQYF. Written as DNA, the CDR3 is TGTGCCAGCAGTCCTGGTGGTCGCGGGGGGGCCGTAGATACGCAGTATTTT.

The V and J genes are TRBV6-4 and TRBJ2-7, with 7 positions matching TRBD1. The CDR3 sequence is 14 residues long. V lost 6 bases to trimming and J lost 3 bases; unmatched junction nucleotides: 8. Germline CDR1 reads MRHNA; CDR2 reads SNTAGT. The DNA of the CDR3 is TGTGCCAGCAGCCATAACCGGGACAGCTACGAGCAGTACTTC. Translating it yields CASSHNRDSYEQYF.

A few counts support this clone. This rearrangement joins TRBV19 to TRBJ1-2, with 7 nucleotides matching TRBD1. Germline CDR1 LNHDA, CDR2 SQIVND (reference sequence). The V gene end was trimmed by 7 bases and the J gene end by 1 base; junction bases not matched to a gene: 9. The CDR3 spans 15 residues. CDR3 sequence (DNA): TGTGCCAGTACCCCAAGACAGGGAGGTAACTATGGCTACACCTTC. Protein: CASTPRQGGNYGYTF. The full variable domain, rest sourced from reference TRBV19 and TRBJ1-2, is DGGITQSPKYLFRKEGQNVTLSCEQNLNHDAMYWYRQDPGQGLRLIYYSQIVNDFQKGDIAEGYSVSREKKESFPLTVTSAQKNPTAFYLCASTPRQGGNYGYTFGSGTRLTVV.

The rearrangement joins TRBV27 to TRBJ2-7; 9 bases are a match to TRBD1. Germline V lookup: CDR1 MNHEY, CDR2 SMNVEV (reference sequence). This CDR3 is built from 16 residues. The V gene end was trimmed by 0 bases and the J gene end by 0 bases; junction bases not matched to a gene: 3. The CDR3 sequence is CASSLSGDRVSYEQYF. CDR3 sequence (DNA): TGTGCCAGCAGTTTATCTGGGGACAGGGTCTCCTACGAGCAGTACTTC.

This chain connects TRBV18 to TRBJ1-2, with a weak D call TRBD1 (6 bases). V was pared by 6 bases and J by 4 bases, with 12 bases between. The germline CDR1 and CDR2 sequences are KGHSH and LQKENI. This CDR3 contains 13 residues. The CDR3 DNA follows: TGTGCCAGCTCGCCGACAGGACCCTATGGCTACACCTTC. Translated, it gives CASSPTGPYGYTF.

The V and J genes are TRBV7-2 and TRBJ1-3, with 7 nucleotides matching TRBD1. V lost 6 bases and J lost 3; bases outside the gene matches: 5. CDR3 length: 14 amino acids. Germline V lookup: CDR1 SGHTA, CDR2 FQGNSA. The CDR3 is CASSLDRVGNTIYF. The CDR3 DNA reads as TGTGCCAGCAGTCTCGACAGGGTTGGAAACACCATATATTTT. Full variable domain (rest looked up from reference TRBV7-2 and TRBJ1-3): GAGVSQSPSNKVTEKGKDVELRCDPISGHTALYWYRQSLGQGLEFLIYFQGNSAPDKSGLPSDRFSAERTGGSVSTLTIQRTQQEDSAVYLCASSLDRVGNTIYFGEGSWLTVV.

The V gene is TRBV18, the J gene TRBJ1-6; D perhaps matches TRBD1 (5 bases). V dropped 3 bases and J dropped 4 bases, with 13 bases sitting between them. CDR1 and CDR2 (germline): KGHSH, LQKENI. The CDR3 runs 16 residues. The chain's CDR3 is CASSPYRQSYNSPLHF. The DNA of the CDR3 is TGTGCCAGCTCACCCTACCGACAGAGTTATAATTCACCCCTCCACTTT.